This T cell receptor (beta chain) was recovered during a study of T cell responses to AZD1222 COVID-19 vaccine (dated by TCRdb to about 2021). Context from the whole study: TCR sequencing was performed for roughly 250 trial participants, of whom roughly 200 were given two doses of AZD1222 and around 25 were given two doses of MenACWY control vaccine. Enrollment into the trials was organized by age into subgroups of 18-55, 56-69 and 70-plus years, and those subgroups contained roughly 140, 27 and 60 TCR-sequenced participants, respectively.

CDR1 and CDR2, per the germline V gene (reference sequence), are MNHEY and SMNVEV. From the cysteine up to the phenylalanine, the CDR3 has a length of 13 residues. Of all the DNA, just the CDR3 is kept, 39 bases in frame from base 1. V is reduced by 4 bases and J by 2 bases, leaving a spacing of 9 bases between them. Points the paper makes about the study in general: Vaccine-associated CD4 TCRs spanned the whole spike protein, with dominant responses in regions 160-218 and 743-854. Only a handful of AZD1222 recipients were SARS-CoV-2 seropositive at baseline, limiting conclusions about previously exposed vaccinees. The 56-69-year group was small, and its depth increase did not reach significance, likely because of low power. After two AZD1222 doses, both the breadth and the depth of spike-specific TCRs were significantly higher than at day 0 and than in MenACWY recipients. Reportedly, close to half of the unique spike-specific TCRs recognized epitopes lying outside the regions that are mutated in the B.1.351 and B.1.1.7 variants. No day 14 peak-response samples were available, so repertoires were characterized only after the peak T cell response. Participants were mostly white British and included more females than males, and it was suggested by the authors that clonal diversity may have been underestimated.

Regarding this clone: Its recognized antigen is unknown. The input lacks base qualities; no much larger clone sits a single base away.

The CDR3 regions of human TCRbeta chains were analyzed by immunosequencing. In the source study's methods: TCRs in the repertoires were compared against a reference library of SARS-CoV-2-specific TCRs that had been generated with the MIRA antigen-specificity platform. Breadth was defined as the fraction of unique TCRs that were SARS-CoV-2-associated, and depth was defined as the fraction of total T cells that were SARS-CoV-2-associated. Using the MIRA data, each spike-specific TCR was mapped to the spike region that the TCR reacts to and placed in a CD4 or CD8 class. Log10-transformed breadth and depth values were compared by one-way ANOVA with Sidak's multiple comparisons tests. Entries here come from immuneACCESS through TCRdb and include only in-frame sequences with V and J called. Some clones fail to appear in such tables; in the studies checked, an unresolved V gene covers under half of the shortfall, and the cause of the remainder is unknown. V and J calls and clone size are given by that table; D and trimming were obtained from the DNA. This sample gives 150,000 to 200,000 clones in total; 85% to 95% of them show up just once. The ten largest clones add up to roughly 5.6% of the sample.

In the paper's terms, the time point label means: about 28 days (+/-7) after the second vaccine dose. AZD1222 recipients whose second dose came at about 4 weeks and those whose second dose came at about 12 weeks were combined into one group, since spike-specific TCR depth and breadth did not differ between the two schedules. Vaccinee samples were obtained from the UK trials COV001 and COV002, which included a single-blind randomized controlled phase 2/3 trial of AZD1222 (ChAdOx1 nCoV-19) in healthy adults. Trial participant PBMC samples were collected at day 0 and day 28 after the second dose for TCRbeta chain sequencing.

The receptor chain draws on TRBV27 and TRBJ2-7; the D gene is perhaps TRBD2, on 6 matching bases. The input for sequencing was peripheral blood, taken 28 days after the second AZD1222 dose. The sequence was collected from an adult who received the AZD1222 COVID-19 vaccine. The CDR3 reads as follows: CASSWGGTYEQYF. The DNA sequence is TGTGCCAGCAGTTGGGGCGGGACCTACGAGCAGTACTTC.